This TCR beta chain was retrieved from a study of control samples from healthy donors and cancer patients. Sequencing used immunoSEQ multiplex PCR; TCRdb keeps in-frame clones, though not all of them. The data contain tens of thousands of clones, 65% to 85% of them singletons. This CDR3 contains 14 residues. Trimming removed 6 bases from V and 6 bases from J, with 18 bases in between. Germline V gene data show CDR1 as KGHSH and CDR2 as LQKENI. Sequenced material: PBMCs. The sequence came from a man aged 65-85 years with lung cancer. The chain has TRBV18 and TRBJ2-7; perhaps TRBD2 as D (5 bases). The chain's CDR3 is CASSRTLEAGEQYF. Written as DNA, the CDR3 is TGTGCCAGCTCCAGAACACTGGAGGCGGGCGAGCAGTACTTC.